The 16 T cell receptor beta chains given below trace back to one sample, sequenced in a study of OX40 agonist ivuxolimab in advanced cancers. Library method: the immunoSEQ multiplex PCR assay. TCRdb obtained this table from immuneACCESS and retained in-frame rearrangements with V and J assigned. These tables miss some clones; where compared with another copy, unresolved V genes account for less than half of the shortfall, and the remainder is unexplained. The sample table contains under 30,000 clones; only one count was recorded for around 80% of them. The ten largest clones take up about 15% of the sample. The sequences come from CD4+ or CD8+ T cells sorted from blood, collected in a trial of the OX40 agonist ivuxolimab. These receptors all come from an adult with an advanced solid tumor such as melanoma, head and neck, liver or kidney cancer.

The gene calls are TRBV4-3 and TRBJ2-3; 7 nucleotides match TRBD2. Germline trimming cut 3 bases from V and 6 bases from J; bases unmatched to any gene: 6. Germline V gene sequence: CDR1 LGHNA, CDR2 YSLEER. The length of the CDR3 is 14 residues. The CDR3 here is CASSHGGGADTQYF. CDR3 bases: TGCGCCAGCAGCCACGGGGGAGGGGCGGATACGCAGTATTTT.

This chain joins TRBV27 and TRBJ1-5, with D possibly TRBD1 on 5 matching bases. CDR3 length: 12 amino acids. Germline V gene sequence: CDR1 MNHEY, CDR2 SMNVEV (reference sequence). Trimming took 11 bases from V and 6 from J, leaving 14 bases between them. The CDR3 DNA follows: TGTGCCGCAGGAGCCCAGGGTCAGCCCCAGCATTTT. Amino acids: CAAGAQGQPQHF.

About this clone: The DNA is omitted, as the CDR3 cannot be located on it reliably, and the CDR3 follows TCRdb's listing. The CDR3 region is CASSIATFGANVLTF. The rearrangement uses TRBV19 and TRBJ2-6; the D call of TRBD2 is as the table states it, not checked on the DNA. The CDR3 numbers 15 amino acids, ends counted. CDR1 LNHDA and CDR2 SQIVND come from the germline V gene (reference sequence).

This clone came up a few times. The genes are TRBV7-9 and TRBJ1-2, with 7 bases matching TRBD1. The CDR3 is made up of 12 amino acids. Germline V gene lookup returns CDR1 SEHNR and CDR2 FQNEAQ (reference sequence). With V trimmed by 4 bases and J by 6 bases, 2 bases remained unmatched. The CDR3 nucleotides read TGTGCCAGCAGCTCTACAGGGGATGGCTACACCTTC. Translating it yields CASSSTGDGYTF.

This chain joins TRBV9 and TRBJ2-4, with D perhaps TRBD2 (6 bases). Per germline, CDR1 SGDLS and CDR2 YYNGEE. Trimming cost V 0 bases and J 1 base, with 11 bases left between them. The CDR3 length is 16 residues. The CDR3 loop is CASSVGGTAAKNIQYF. The CDR3 DNA sequence: TGTGCCAGCAGCGTAGGTGGGACTGCGGCCAAAAACATTCAGTACTTC. Looking up the rest from reference TRBV9 and TRBJ2-4 gives the full variable domain: DSGVTQTPKHLITATGQRVTLRCSPRSGDLSVYWYQQSLDQGLQFLIQYYNGEERAKGNILERFSAQQFPDLHSELNLSSLELGDSALYFCASSVGGTAAKNIQYFGAGTRLSVL.

The rearrangement links TRBV6-6 to TRBJ1-2; D not resolved. From germline, CDR1 is MNHNY and CDR2 SVGAGI (reference sequence). The CDR3 consists of 10 residues. The V gene lost 6 bases and the J gene lost 4 bases, with 3 bases spanning the gap. CDR3 region: CASSGYGYTF. The CDR3 nucleotides read TGTGCCAGCAGCGGCTATGGCTACACCTTC.

The gene calls are TRBV7-2 and TRBJ1-6; TRBD1 agrees at 7 bases. The CDR3 has 14 amino acids. In germline, CDR1 is SGHTA, CDR2 FQGNSA. The junction had 3 bases not matched to a gene; V was cut back by 3 bases and J by 7 bases. The CDR3 reads CASSFLQGNSPLHF. The CDR3 DNA is TGTGCCAGCAGCTTTCTACAGGGGAATTCACCCCTCCACTTT.

This chain connects TRBV5-6 to TRBJ1-5; D is unresolved. This CDR3 spans 15 amino acids. Germline CDR1 is SGHDT and CDR2 is YYEEEE. Deletions cut 7 bases from V and 0 bases from J, with 14 bases between. DNA for the CDR3: TGTGCCAGCCGACCGAGTTGGGTTAGCAATCAGCCCCAGCATTTT. Its translation is CASRPSWVSNQPQHF.

The chain links TRBV6-1 to TRBJ2-7; D gene uncertain. Deletions cut 6 bases from V and 6 bases from J, with 12 bases between. Germline values: CDR1 MNHNS, CDR2 SASEGT. The CDR3 length is 12 residues. This chain's CDR3 is CASSSLSSEQYF. CDR3 DNA sequence: TGTGCCAGCAGCTCCCTTTCTTCCGAGCAGTACTTC.

This chain links TRBV11-3 with TRBJ2-3, with 7 positions matching TRBD1. CDR1 SGHNT and CDR2 YENEEA come from the germline V gene. V trimming: 5 bases; J trimming: 1 base; junction bases outside the gene matches: 6. The CDR3 contains 15 residues. CDR3 DNA: TGTGCCAGCAGCACAAACAGGGGAGGCACAGATACGCAGTATTTT. Its translation is CASSTNRGGTDTQYF.

This chain uses TRBV5-6 with TRBJ2-2; maybe TRBD1 (6 bases). CDR1 and CDR2 from the germline V gene are SGHDT and YYEEEE. The CDR3 runs to 16 residues. V was trimmed by 0 bases and J by 2 bases, leaving 11 bases between them. CDR3 in amino acids: CASSLVRDINTGELFF. CDR3 bases: TGTGCCAGCAGCTTGGTACGGGACATAAACACCGGGGAGCTGTTTTTT.

This clone was picked up a small number of times. J is TRBJ2-7 and V is TRBV5-6; a weak D match, TRBD1 (7 bases). The CDR3 runs to 13 residues. V lost 4 bases and J lost 2, with 10 bases in between. Germline-derived CDR1 and CDR2 are SGHDT and YYEEEE. This chain's CDR3 is CASSAGQTYEQYF. The CDR3 nucleotides are TGTGCCAGCAGCGCGGGACAGACCTACGAGCAGTACTTC. Variable domain in full (rest from reference TRBV5-6 and TRBJ2-7): DAGVTQSPTHLIKTRGQQVTLRCSPKSGHDTVSWYQQALGQGPQFIFQYYEEEERQRGNFPDRFSGHQFPNYSSELNVNALLLGDSALYLCASSAGQTYEQYFGPGTRLTVT.

This chain joins TRBV18 and TRBJ2-1; D unclear. The CDR3 runs 14 residues. From germline, CDR1 is KGHSH and CDR2 LQKENI. V lost 8 bases and J lost 0, with 11 bases in between. This CDR3 is CASRPTISYNEQFF. The CDR3, as DNA: TGTGCCAGCCGTCCTACTATCTCCTACAATGAGCAGTTCTTC.

The J gene is TRBJ2-1, the V gene TRBV4-3; the D is unclear. The CDR3 runs 16 residues. V was shortened by 2 bases and J by 5 bases, with 16 bases between the two germline ends. The germline V gene has CDR1 LGHNA and CDR2 YSLEER. Here the CDR3 reads CASSQRTLGPNNEQFF. The CDR3 DNA reads as TGCGCCAGCAGCCAACGGACCCTCGGCCCCAACAATGAGCAGTTCTTC.

This chain links TRBV5-5 with TRBJ2-7; D gene ambiguous. From germline, CDR1 is SGHKS and CDR2 YYEKEE (reference sequence). Trimming took 1 base from V and 3 from J, leaving 17 bases between them. The CDR3 loop spans 16 amino acids. DNA of the CDR3: TGTGCCAGCAGCTTGAATCCGGAAAAGGGCGGCTACGAGCAGTACTTC. Amino acids: CASSLNPEKGGYEQYF. The whole variable domain, filled in from reference TRBV5-5 and TRBJ2-7, reads DAGVTQSPTHLIKTRGQQVTLRCSPISGHKSVSWYQQVLGQGPQFIFQYYEKEERGRGNFPDRFSARQFPNYSSELNVNALLLGDSALYLCASSLNPEKGGYEQYFGPGTRLTVT.

With regard to this clone: One end of the junction varies from germline; a read error may be responsible. The chain joins TRBV13 to TRBJ2-7; D gene uncertain. CDR1 is PRHDT and CDR2 is FYEKMQ in the germline V gene (reference sequence). The CDR3 runs 13 residues. The CDR3 bases are TGTGCCAGCAGCGTAGGGCCGACATACGAGCAGTACTTC. It specifies CASSVGPTYEQYF.